The 26 T cell receptor beta chains reported below all come from one sample, sequenced in a study of blood T cell repertoires in COVID-19. TCRdb keeps only in-frame clones here, not all; method: immunoSEQ multiplex PCR. The sample shows over 200,000 clones, about 85% of them seen only once. Sequencing was performed on peripheral blood. These receptors were taken from a woman between 18 and 30 years old who had recovered from COVID-19.

V usage is TRBV30 and J usage is TRBJ1-5; D may be TRBD1 (5 bases). Germline V gene sequence: CDR1 GTSNPN, CDR2 SVGIG (reference sequence). The CDR3 has 14 amino acids. Trimming removed 2 bases from V and 2 bases from J, with 10 bases in between. As DNA, the CDR3 is TGTGCCTGGAGTCGCTGGGGGGGCAATCAGCCCCAGCATTTT. Its translation: CAWSRWGGNQPQHF.

Written as DNA, the CDR3 is TGTGCCAGCAGCTTAGGGAGATCTGGGGCCAACGTCCTGACTTTC. Its translation is CASSLGRSGANVLTF. The chain joins TRBV13 to TRBJ2-6, with D uncertain. The V end lost 0 bases, the J end lost 1 base, and 4 bases lay between the germline ends. This CDR3 region has 15 residues. Germline CDR1 and CDR2: PRHDT and FYEKMQ (reference sequence).

The chain couples TRBV19 to TRBJ1-2; 10 bases agree with TRBD1. The ends lost 3 bases at V and 4 bases at J; junction bases unmatched: 5. The germline CDR1 and CDR2 sequences are LNHDA and SQIVND (reference sequence). This CDR3 region has 15 residues. CDR3 residues: CASSMGQGPFYGYTF. CDR3 nucleotide sequence: TGTGCCAGTAGTATGGGACAGGGGCCATTCTATGGCTACACCTTC.

The rearrangement uses TRBV9 and TRBJ2-3; perhaps TRBD2 as D (6 bases). This CDR3 contains 16 residues. In germline, CDR1 is SGDLS, CDR2 YYNGEE. The V and J ends lost 0 bases and 7 bases respectively, with 18 bases between them. Here the CDR3 DNA reads TGTGCCAGCAGCGTAGGAGGGACTGCATCAGGGAATACGCAGTATTTT. Its protein product is CASSVGGTASGNTQYF.

This clone appeared a few times. The chain is built from TRBV2 and TRBJ2-2, with TRBD2 matching 12 bases. V lost 6 bases and J lost 1; bases outside the gene matches: 9. The CDR3 extends over 18 amino acids. Germline loops: CDR1 SNHLY, CDR2 FYNNEI. Written as DNA, the CDR3 is TGTGCCAGCAGGCGGCTGGCTAGCGGGAGGGGGAACACCGGGGAGCTGTTTTTT. This sequence encodes CASRRLASGRGNTGELFF.

The chain carries TRBV13 and TRBJ1-4; D ambiguous. Per germline, CDR1 PRHDT and CDR2 FYEKMQ (reference sequence). V lost 7 bases, J lost 2 bases, and 14 bases lay in between. The CDR3 covers 15 residues. CDR3 DNA sequence: TGTGCCAGCAAAAAAGCCCGCTGGACTAATGAAAAACTGTTTTTT. This gives the protein CASKKARWTNEKLFF.

The chain employs TRBV9 and TRBJ2-1; 10 bases map to TRBD2. CDR3 length: 14 residues. Trimming at V came to 2 bases and at J to 8 bases, leaving 4 bases not matched to a gene. Germline V gene lookup returns CDR1 SGDLS and CDR2 YYNGEE. As DNA, the CDR3 is TGTGCCAGCAGCGTCGGGACTAGCGTATATGAGCAGTTCTTC. This codes for CASSVGTSVYEQFF.

The chain has TRBV30 and TRBJ2-7, with TRBD1 matching over 7 bases. Germline V gene data show CDR1 as GTSNPN and CDR2 as SVGIG (reference sequence). The CDR3 is 12 amino acids. CDR3 sequence: CAGGKGAYEQYF. CDR3 bases: TGTGCAGGGGGTAAGGGGGCTTACGAGCAGTACTTC.

The chain carries TRBV29-1 and TRBJ2-1; 8 bases are shared with TRBD2. V dropped 6 bases and J dropped 4; count of bases not matched to a gene: 8. Per germline, CDR1 SQVTM and CDR2 ANQGSEA. The length of the CDR3 is 14 residues. DNA for the CDR3: TGCAGCGTGCCCGGGACTAGGGGGTACAATGAGCAGTTCTTC. It translates to CSVPGTRGYNEQFF.

J is TRBJ1-6 and V is TRBV30; 9 bases are a match to TRBD1. CDR3 length: 14 amino acids. CDR1 GTSNPN and CDR2 SVGIG come from the germline V gene (reference sequence). The trim removed 2 bases at V and 10 bases at J, leaving 6 bases unmatched. DNA for the CDR3: TGTGCCTGGAGTTTAGGACAGGGGAGATCACCCCTCCACTTT. Its translation is CAWSLGQGRSPLHF.

This chain links TRBV10-3 with TRBJ1-2; D possibly corresponds to TRBD1 (5 bases). Germline V gene sequence: CDR1 ENHRY, CDR2 SYGVKD. The ends were cut back, 3 bases at V and 5 bases at J, with 22 bases in the middle. CDR3 size: 17 residues. The CDR3 DNA reads TGTGCCATCAGTGACTCCGTACCGGGCCCAAAGGGGTATGGCTACACCTTC. This gives the protein CAISDSVPGPKGYGYTF.

The chain joins TRBV2 to TRBJ1-1; TRBD1 matches 10 bases. The ends lost 8 bases at V and 0 bases at J; junction bases unmatched: 15. This CDR3 region has 18 residues. The V gene's germline CDR1 is SNHLY and CDR2 FYNNEI. The CDR3 nucleotides are TGTGCCAGCTCAACTTCCCGGGACAGGGGAACCATGAACACTGAAGCTTTCTTT. Protein sequence: CASSTSRDRGTMNTEAFF.

This clone appeared a single time. The rearrangement links TRBV9 to TRBJ2-1; 9 bases are a match to TRBD2. Germline V gene lookup returns CDR1 SGDLS and CDR2 YYNGEE. This CDR3 has 20 residues. The trim removed 0 bases at V and 6 bases at J, leaving 19 bases unmatched. The CDR3 bases are TGTGCCAGCAGCGTAGTTGTAGGGGATAATAGCGGGAGCGATCTCAATGAGCAGTTCTTC. Protein product: CASSVVVGDNSGSDLNEQFF.

V usage is TRBV4-3 and J usage is TRBJ1-4; TRBD1 is a possible D gene (6 bases). The CDR3 runs to 16 residues. The germline CDR1 and CDR2 sequences are LGHNA and YSLEER. Trimming shortened V by 0 bases and J by 7 bases, and 15 bases separated the two germline ends. This CDR3 is CASSQDRQAQGEKLFF. The CDR3, as DNA: TGCGCCAGCAGCCAAGATCGCCAGGCACAGGGTGAAAAACTGTTTTTT.

The chain is built from TRBV19 and TRBJ1-1; tentatively, D is TRBD1 (5 bases). The germline V gene encodes CDR1 LNHDA and CDR2 SQIVND (reference sequence). V was clipped by 5 bases and J by 1 base, with 14 bases between them. This CDR3 is 15 amino acids long. CDR3 residues: CASSFVGQGNTEAFF. CDR3 nucleotides: TGTGCCAGTAGTTTTGTGGGGCAGGGGAACACTGAAGCTTTCTTT.

The chain couples TRBV6-5 to TRBJ1-6; 12 positions agree with TRBD1. The CDR3 covers 15 residues. Germline trimming cut 6 bases from V and 7 bases from J; bases unmatched to any gene: 4. The germline gives CDR1 MNHEY, CDR2 SVGAGI. CDR3 in DNA: TGTGCCAGCAGGGGGGGACAGGGGGCGAATTCACCCCTCCACTTT. Its protein product is CASRGGQGANSPLHF.

This chain joins TRBV7-2 and TRBJ1-2, with unresolved D. Trimming shortened V by 2 bases and J by 8 bases, and 12 bases separated the two germline ends. Germline CDR1 and CDR2: SGHTA and FQGNSA. This CDR3 has 13 residues. CDR3: CASSLLWSEGYTF. The CDR3 DNA is TGTGCCAGCAGCTTATTGTGGTCGGAGGGCTACACCTTC.

V and J are TRBV6-2 or TRBV6-3 and TRBJ1-1; TRBD1 agrees at 9 bases. J lost 5 bases, V lost 2 bases, and 6 bases had no gene match. The CDR3 loop spans 15 amino acids. Germline V CDR1 and CDR2: MNHEY, SVGEGT. The CDR3 is CASSYHRGLWTEAFF. In DNA, the CDR3 is TGTGCCAGCAGTTACCACAGGGGGCTATGGACTGAAGCTTTCTTT.

The J gene is TRBJ2-7, the V gene TRBV7-9; D unresolved. Germline CDR1 reads SEHNR; CDR2 reads FQNEAQ (reference sequence). CDR3 length: 15 amino acids. V was clipped by 0 bases and J by 0 bases, with 9 bases between them. In DNA form, the CDR3 reads TGTGCCAGCAGCTTAGCTGCGGCTATCTCCTACGAGCAGTACTTC. The encoded protein is CASSLAAAISYEQYF.

The gene calls are TRBV6-5 and TRBJ1-1; D might be TRBD1 (6 bases). Trimming took off 4 bases at V and 2 bases at J, with 17 bases between the two ends. The CDR3 length is 16 residues. The V gene's germline CDR1 is MNHEY and CDR2 SVGAGI. This chain's CDR3 is CASSSKWTVKNTEAFF. The CDR3 DNA reads as TGTGCCAGCAGTTCGAAATGGACAGTAAAAAACACTGAAGCTTTCTTT.

This rearrangement joins TRBV24-1 to TRBJ2-1; a weak D match, TRBD1 (5 bases). V was trimmed by 4 bases and J by 3 bases, leaving 6 bases between them. This CDR3 comprises 13 residues. The germline CDR1 and CDR2 sequences are KGHDR and SFDVKD. The CDR3 sequence is CATSDDSYNEQFF. For the CDR3, the DNA is TGTGCCACCAGTGACGACAGCTACAATGAGCAGTTCTTC.

CDR3 sequence: CASTTQGSLTEAFF. Written as DNA, the CDR3 is TGTGCCAGCACCACGCAGGGGTCTCTCACTGAAGCTTTCTTT. This chain joins TRBV2 and TRBJ1-1, with D perhaps TRBD1 (6 bases). V was cut by 7 bases and J by 4 bases, with 16 bases left in between. The germline gives CDR1 SNHLY, CDR2 FYNNEI. The CDR3 spans 14 residues.

V usage is TRBV3-1 (or the pseudogene TRBV3-2) and J usage is TRBJ2-1; a weak D match, TRBD2 (5 bases). V lost 3 bases, J lost 8 bases, and 17 bases lay in between. The CDR3 loop spans 15 amino acids. Germline V gene lookup returns CDR1 LGHDT and CDR2 YNNKEL (reference sequence). CDR3 in amino acids: CASSQKPPDWDEQFF. DNA for the CDR3: TGTGCCAGCAGCCAGAAACCCCCGGACTGGGATGAGCAGTTCTTC.

This clone was found a few times. This chain uses TRBV4-3 with TRBJ2-7; TRBD2 matches 7 bases. V shed 4 bases, J shed 4 bases, and the junction held 7 bases outside the gene matches. The germline CDR1 and CDR2 sequences are LGHNA and YSLEER. The CDR3 totals 14 residues. The CDR3 bases are TGCGCCAGCAGCCCAGGAGCGGGATTATACGAGCAGTACTTC. It translates to CASSPGAGLYEQYF.

This chain connects TRBV11-2 to TRBJ2-1; D gene unclear. The CDR3 is 15 residues long. Germline lookup yields CDR1 SGHAT and CDR2 FQNNGV. V lost 2 bases to trimming and J lost 0 bases, with 8 bases between them. The chain's CDR3 is CASSLSLSSYNEQFF. Here the CDR3 DNA reads TGTGCCAGCAGCTTATCTCTAAGCTCCTACAATGAGCAGTTCTTC.

The chain joins TRBV5-1 to TRBJ2-3, with 11 bases that match TRBD2. Per the germline V gene, CDR1 is SGHRS and CDR2 is YFSETQ. This CDR3 has 14 amino acids. With 4 bases clipped from V and 5 bases from J, the junction kept 3 bases outside the gene matches. CDR3 coding DNA: TGCGCCAGCAGCCCGACTAGCGGGAAAGATACGCAGTATTTT. Translating gives CASSPTSGKDTQYF.